This TCR beta chain was sequenced in a study of blood T cell repertoires in COVID-19. Overall study: The United States, Italy and Spain were the sources of the acute and convalescent COVID-19 samples. PBMCs, B-cell-depleted T cells, or T cells were the source of the cDNA or gDNA that made up the material.

The method was immunoSEQ multiplex PCR; TCRdb's version includes in-frame clones alone and lacks a portion of them. The repertoire includes some 65,000 clones, roughly 90% of them detected once, and roughly 1.3% sits in the top ten. There are 15 residues in the CDR3. Germline V CDR1 and CDR2: LGHDT, YNNKEL (reference sequence). The V and J ends lost 2 bases and 5 bases respectively, with 13 bases between them. The material sequenced was peripheral blood. This sequence originates from a man between 60 and 75 years old with acute or convalescent COVID-19. The rearrangement links TRBV3-1 (or the pseudogene TRBV3-2) to TRBJ1-5, with unresolved D. The chain's CDR3 is CASSQHPQADQPQHF. As DNA, the CDR3 is TGTGCCAGCAGCCAACACCCCCAAGCTGATCAGCCCCAGCATTTT.